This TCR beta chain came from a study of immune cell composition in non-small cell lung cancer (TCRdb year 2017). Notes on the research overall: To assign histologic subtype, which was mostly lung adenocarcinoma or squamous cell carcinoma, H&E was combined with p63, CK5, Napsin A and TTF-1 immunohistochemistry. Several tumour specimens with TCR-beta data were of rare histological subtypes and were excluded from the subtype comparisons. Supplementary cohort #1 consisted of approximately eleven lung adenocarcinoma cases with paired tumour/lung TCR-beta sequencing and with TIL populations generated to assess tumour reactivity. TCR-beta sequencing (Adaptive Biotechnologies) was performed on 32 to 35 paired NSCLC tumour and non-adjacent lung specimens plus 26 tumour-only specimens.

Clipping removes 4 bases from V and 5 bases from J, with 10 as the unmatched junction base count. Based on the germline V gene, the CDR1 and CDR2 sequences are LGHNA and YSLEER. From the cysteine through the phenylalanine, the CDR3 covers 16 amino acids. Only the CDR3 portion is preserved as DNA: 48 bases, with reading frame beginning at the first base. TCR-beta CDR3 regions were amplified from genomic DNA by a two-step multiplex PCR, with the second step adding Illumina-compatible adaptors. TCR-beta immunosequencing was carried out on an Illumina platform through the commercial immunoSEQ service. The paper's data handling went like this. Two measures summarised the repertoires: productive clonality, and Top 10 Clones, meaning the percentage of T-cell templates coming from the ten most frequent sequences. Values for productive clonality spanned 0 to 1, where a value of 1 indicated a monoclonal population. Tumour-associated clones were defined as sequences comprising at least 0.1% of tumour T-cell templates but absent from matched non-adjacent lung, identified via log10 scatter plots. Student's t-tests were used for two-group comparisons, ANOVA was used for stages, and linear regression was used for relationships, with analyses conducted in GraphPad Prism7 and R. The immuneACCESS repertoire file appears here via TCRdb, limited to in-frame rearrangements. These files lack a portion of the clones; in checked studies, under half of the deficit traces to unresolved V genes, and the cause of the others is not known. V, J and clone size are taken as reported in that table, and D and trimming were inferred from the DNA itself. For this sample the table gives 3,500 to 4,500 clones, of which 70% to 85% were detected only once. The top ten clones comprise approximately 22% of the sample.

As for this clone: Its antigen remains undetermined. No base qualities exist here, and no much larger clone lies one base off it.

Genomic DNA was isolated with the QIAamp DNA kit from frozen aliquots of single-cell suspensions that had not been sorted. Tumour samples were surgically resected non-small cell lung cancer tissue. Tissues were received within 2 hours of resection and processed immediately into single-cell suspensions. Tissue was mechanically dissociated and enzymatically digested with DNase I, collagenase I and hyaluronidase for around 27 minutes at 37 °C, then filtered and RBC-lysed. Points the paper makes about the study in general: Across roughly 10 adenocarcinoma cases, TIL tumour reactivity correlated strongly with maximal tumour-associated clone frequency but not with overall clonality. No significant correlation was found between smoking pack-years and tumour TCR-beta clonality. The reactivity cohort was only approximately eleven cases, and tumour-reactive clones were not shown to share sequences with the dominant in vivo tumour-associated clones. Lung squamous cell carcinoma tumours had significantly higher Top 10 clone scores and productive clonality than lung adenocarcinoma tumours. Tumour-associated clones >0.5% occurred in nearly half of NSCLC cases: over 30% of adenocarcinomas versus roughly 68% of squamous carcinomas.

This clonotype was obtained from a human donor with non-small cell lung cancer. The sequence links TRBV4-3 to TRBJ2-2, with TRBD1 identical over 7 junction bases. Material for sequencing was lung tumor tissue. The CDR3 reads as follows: CASSLGQAWGTGELFF. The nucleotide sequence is TGCGCCAGCAGCCTAGGACAGGCGTGGGGTACCGGGGAGCTGTTTTTT.